A selection of T cell receptor beta chains follows, all from one sample in a study of T cell repertoires in cytomegalovirus infection. Their antigen targets remain unknown. TCRdb recomputed calls from the reads with MiXCR, one row per CDR3 protein. The sample gives 450,000 to 650,000 distinct CDR3 sequences, just under 40% of which show up once; more than 40% is in the top ten. Sequenced here: cultured PBMCs, sampled from culture after CMV antigen stimulation. The receptors shown here come from a human donor in good health (CMV status not recorded). Some clones in this sample may be carry-over from other donors' samples. The CDR3 runs from the conserved cysteine through the conserved F or W. The D gene is left open where the match is weak. Clone sizes are given selectively: once, few, many, or a class where the clone is expanded.

.	TRBV5-1	TRBJ1-1	13	.	CASSFQSDTEAFF	TGCGCCAGCAGCTTCCAGAGCGACACTGAAGCTTTCTTT
TRBD2	TRBV20-1	TRBJ2-3	14	.	CSARTSTGTDTQYF	TGCAGTGCGAGGACTAGCACCGGCACAGATACGCAGTATTTT
.	TRBV7-8	TRBJ2-1	15	few	CASSLMAEGRDEQFF	TGTGCCAGCAGCTTAATGGCGGAGGGGCGGGATGAGCAGTTCTTC
TRBD1	TRBV7-2	TRBJ2-3	17	few	CASSPRGSGRGQDTQYF	TGTGCCAGCAGCCCGCGGGGAAGTGGCAGGGGGCAAGATACGCAGTATTTT
.	TRBV12-3/TRBV12-4	TRBJ1-5	16	few	CASSPAGTRVGQPQHF	TGTGCCAGCAGTCCCGCCGGGACCAGGGTAGGTCAGCCCCAGCATTTT
.	TRBV12-3/TRBV12-4	TRBJ1-2	14	.	CASSGTDPPGGYTF	TGTGCCAGCTCCGGGACTGACCCACCGGGTGGCTACACCTTC
TRBD2	TRBV6-2/TRBV6-3	TRBJ2-2	19	.	CASSYPTSGRAPDTGELFF	TGTGCCAGCAGTTACCCGACTAGCGGGAGGGCCCCAGACACCGGGGAGCTGTTTTTT
TRBD2	TRBV11-2	TRBJ2-3	21	few	CASSLGTPTSGRALGTDTQYF	TGTGCCAGCAGCTTGGGGACGCCAACTAGCGGGAGGGCCCTCGGCACAGATACGCAGTATTTT
TRBD2	TRBV7-2	TRBJ2-1	15	.	CASSLARGGAYEQFF	TGTGCCAGCAGCTTAGCTCGCGGGGGGGCCTATGAGCAGTTCTTC
.	TRBV7-9	TRBJ1-4	16	few	CASSPGQTATNEKLFF	TGTGCCAGCAGCCCCGGGCAGACTGCAACTAATGAAAAACTGTTTTTT
.	TRBV12-3/TRBV12-4	TRBJ1-2	14	.	CASSRPGLANGYTF	TGTGCCAGCAGTCGCCCCGGGTTGGCGAATGGCTACACCTTC
.	TRBV7-6	TRBJ2-7	14	.	CASSLAWPDYEQYF	TGTGCCAGCAGCTTAGCGTGGCCGGACTACGAGCAGTACTTC
TRBD1	TRBV3-1	TRBJ2-5	14	few	CASSRTGTQETQYF	TGTGCCAGCAGCCGGACAGGGACCCAAGAGACCCAGTACTTC
.	TRBV7-9	TRBJ1-1	14	few	CASNKWEVNTEAFF	TGTGCCAGCAACAAGTGGGAGGTGAACACTGAAGCTTTCTTT
.	TRBV11-3	TRBJ2-3	16	many	CASSFLLRGFTDTQYF	TGTGCCAGCAGCTTTCTACTCCGCGGGTTCACAGATACGCAGTATTTT
.	TRBV19	TRBJ1-1	13	few	CASSIQLGTEAFF	TGTGCCAGTAGTATACAACTCGGAACTGAAGCTTTCTTT
.	TRBV7-8	TRBJ1-6	14	many	CASSPRGGNSPLHF	TGTGCCAGCAGCCCCCGCGGGGGGAATTCACCCCTCCACTTT
.	TRBV7-6	TRBJ2-1	16	many	CASSREQIGSYNEQFF	TGTGCCAGCAGCAGGGAGCAAATCGGCTCCTACAATGAGCAGTTCTTC
.	TRBV5-6	TRBJ1-1	12	many	CASSLGVRAAFF	TGTGCCAGCAGCTTGGGAGTACGCGCGGCTTTCTTT
.	TRBV12-3/TRBV12-4	TRBJ1-5	15	few	CASSFNGGGNQPQHF	TGTGCCAGCAGTTTCAACGGGGGGGGCAATCAGCCCCAGCATTTT
.	TRBV6-2/TRBV6-3	TRBJ2-7	16	.	CASSSSGEGSDYEQYF	TGTGCCAGCAGTTCCTCTGGGGAAGGGTCCGACTACGAGCAGTACTTC
TRBD1	TRBV19	TRBJ1-2	17	.	CASRALGQGLALFGYTF	TGTGCCAGTAGGGCGTTGGGACAGGGTCTGGCGCTCTTTGGCTACACCTTC
TRBD1	TRBV3-1	TRBJ2-7	15	.	CASSLSGTGGEEQYF	TGTGCCAGCAGCCTATCCGGGACAGGAGGTGAGGAGCAGTACTTC
.	TRBV7-2	TRBJ1-2	17	.	CASSPWGGGGILYGYTF	TGTGCCAGCAGCCCGTGGGGGGGGGGCGGAATCCTCTATGGCTACACCTTC
.	TRBV7-2	TRBJ2-7	17	few	CASSFGYASRRSYEQYF	TGTGCCAGCAGCTTTGGATACGCGTCACGGAGATCCTACGAGCAGTACTTC
.	TRBV20-1	TRBJ2-3	14	many	CSAREVAGTDTQYF	TGCAGTGCTAGAGAAGTAGCGGGCACAGATACGCAGTATTTT
TRBD1	TRBV2	TRBJ1-1	14	.	CASMTRDRDPEAFF	TGTGCCAGCATGACCCGGGACAGGGACCCTGAAGCTTTCTTT
.	TRBV11-2	TRBJ1-4	16	.	CASSLVMGVSNEKLFF	TGTGCCAGCAGCTTAGTCATGGGGGTTTCGAATGAAAAACTGTTTTTT
.	TRBV18	TRBJ1-6	14	.	CASSPLGRDSPLHF	TGTGCCAGCTCACCACTCGGGCGGGATTCACCCCTCCACTTT